A selection of T cell receptor beta chains follows, all from one sample in a study of blood T cells in healthy people across ages. TCRdb analysed the 5' RACE reads with MiXCR anew, one entry per CDR3 protein. The sample has some 640,000 distinct CDR3 sequences; about 30% are singletons. The sample comprised blood. Source of these receptors: a woman older than 75 in good health. Each CDR3 is given with its conserved first and last residue. A D gene is named only where the DNA matches it firmly. Where a row states a size, it is once, few, many or the class of an expanded clone; other rows omit it.

CDR3aa	CDR3nt	d_gene	j_gene	abundance	v_gene	len
CASRATRGDPREQYF	TGTGCCAGCAGAGCGACCAGGGGAGATCCGCGCGAGCAGTACTTC	-	TRBJ2-7	-	TRBV7-9	15
CASSANSWEQYF	TGTGCCAGCAGCGCCAACAGTTGGGAGCAGTACTTC	-	TRBJ2-7	-	TRBV7-2	12
CASSQSFNTEAFF	TGTGCCAGCAGCCAATCTTTCAACACTGAAGCTTTCTTT	-	TRBJ1-1	few	TRBV3-1	13
CASSEGQGHQPQHF	TGTGCCAGCAGCGAGGGCCAGGGGCATCAGCCCCAGCATTTT	-	TRBJ1-5	few	TRBV2	14
CASSPDIRSYNEQFF	TGTGCCAGCAGCCCAGACATCCGCTCCTACAATGAGCAGTTCTTC	-	TRBJ2-1	many	TRBV7-2	15
CASSPYQGDVVNTEAFF	TGTGCCAGCTCACCATACCAGGGCGATGTCGTGAACACTGAAGCTTTCTTT	-	TRBJ1-1	few	TRBV18	17
CASSQSQGHTGELFF	TGCGCCAGCAGCCAATCCCAGGGGCACACCGGGGAGCTGTTTTTT	-	TRBJ2-2	-	TRBV4-1	15
CASSVRAGTGTDTDTQYF	TGTGCCAGCAGCGTTAGAGCCGGGACAGGGACCGACACAGATACGCAGTATTTT	TRBD1	TRBJ2-3	many	TRBV7-2	18
CASSLGSADTQYF	TGCGCCAGCAGCTTGGGTAGTGCAGATACGCAGTATTTT	-	TRBJ2-3	many	TRBV5-1	13
CSASRVDQPQHF	TGCAGTGCTAGTAGGGTGGATCAGCCCCAGCATTTT	-	TRBJ1-5	-	TRBV20-1	12
CASSPIGGFSSGANVLTF	TGTGCCAGCAGCCCAATTGGGGGGTTCAGCTCTGGGGCCAACGTCCTGACTTTC	-	TRBJ2-6	few	TRBV7-3	18
CASSQEGGGVELFF	TGCGCCAGCAGCCAAGAAGGTGGGGGGGTCGAACTGTTTTTT	-	TRBJ1-4	-	TRBV4-3	14
CASSYVRSTSGGVDTQYF	TGTGCCAGCAGTTACGTCCGATCGACAAGCGGGGGAGTGGATACGCAGTATTTT	TRBD2	TRBJ2-3	many	TRBV6-6	18
CASSLGIYGYTF	TGTGCCAGCAGCCTAGGGATTTATGGCTACACCTTC	-	TRBJ1-2	many	TRBV12-3/TRBV12-4	12
CSAWIRQGGQPQHF	TGCAGTGCTTGGATTCGACAGGGGGGTCAGCCCCAGCATTTT	TRBD1	TRBJ1-5	-	TRBV20-1	14
CASSWEDRGRRTGELFF	TGTGCCAGCAGCTGGGAGGACAGGGGGCGACGAACCGGGGAGCTGTTTTTT	TRBD1	TRBJ2-2	few	TRBV5-5	17
CASSRQGEPSNQPQHF	TGTGCCAGCAGCCGGCAGGGAGAACCAAGCAATCAGCCCCAGCATTTT	-	TRBJ1-5	many	TRBV28	16
CASSQDQLNIQYF	TGCGCCAGCAGCCAAGATCAGTTGAACATTCAGTACTTC	-	TRBJ2-4	many	TRBV4-1	13
CASSPGGPSNEQYF	TGCGCCAGCAGCCCCGGAGGTCCCTCAAACGAGCAGTACTTC	-	TRBJ2-7	many	TRBV5-1	14
CASSPSLEGYGYTF	TGTGCCAGCAGCCCTTCCCTCGAGGGCTATGGCTACACCTTC	-	TRBJ1-2	many	TRBV5-4	14
CSASRDRGPYEQYF	TGCAGTGCTAGCAGGGACAGGGGCCCCTACGAGCAGTACTTC	TRBD1	TRBJ2-7	many	TRBV20-1	14
CASSITQGAGYEQYF	TGTGCCAGTAGTATAACACAGGGGGCTGGCTACGAGCAGTACTTC	TRBD1	TRBJ2-7	-	TRBV19	15
CASSSAGTGAKEQYF	TGTGCCAGCAGTTCCGCCGGGACAGGGGCTAAAGAGCAGTACTTC	TRBD1	TRBJ2-7	many	TRBV27	15
CASSSPRIRGKNEQFF	TGCGCCAGCAGCTCACCGAGGATCCGAGGGAAGAATGAGCAGTTCTTC	-	TRBJ2-1	-	TRBV5-1	16
CASSYEAGKYNEQFF	TGTGCCAGCAGTTACGAAGCGGGGAAATACAATGAGCAGTTCTTC	TRBD2	TRBJ2-1	many	TRBV6-5	15